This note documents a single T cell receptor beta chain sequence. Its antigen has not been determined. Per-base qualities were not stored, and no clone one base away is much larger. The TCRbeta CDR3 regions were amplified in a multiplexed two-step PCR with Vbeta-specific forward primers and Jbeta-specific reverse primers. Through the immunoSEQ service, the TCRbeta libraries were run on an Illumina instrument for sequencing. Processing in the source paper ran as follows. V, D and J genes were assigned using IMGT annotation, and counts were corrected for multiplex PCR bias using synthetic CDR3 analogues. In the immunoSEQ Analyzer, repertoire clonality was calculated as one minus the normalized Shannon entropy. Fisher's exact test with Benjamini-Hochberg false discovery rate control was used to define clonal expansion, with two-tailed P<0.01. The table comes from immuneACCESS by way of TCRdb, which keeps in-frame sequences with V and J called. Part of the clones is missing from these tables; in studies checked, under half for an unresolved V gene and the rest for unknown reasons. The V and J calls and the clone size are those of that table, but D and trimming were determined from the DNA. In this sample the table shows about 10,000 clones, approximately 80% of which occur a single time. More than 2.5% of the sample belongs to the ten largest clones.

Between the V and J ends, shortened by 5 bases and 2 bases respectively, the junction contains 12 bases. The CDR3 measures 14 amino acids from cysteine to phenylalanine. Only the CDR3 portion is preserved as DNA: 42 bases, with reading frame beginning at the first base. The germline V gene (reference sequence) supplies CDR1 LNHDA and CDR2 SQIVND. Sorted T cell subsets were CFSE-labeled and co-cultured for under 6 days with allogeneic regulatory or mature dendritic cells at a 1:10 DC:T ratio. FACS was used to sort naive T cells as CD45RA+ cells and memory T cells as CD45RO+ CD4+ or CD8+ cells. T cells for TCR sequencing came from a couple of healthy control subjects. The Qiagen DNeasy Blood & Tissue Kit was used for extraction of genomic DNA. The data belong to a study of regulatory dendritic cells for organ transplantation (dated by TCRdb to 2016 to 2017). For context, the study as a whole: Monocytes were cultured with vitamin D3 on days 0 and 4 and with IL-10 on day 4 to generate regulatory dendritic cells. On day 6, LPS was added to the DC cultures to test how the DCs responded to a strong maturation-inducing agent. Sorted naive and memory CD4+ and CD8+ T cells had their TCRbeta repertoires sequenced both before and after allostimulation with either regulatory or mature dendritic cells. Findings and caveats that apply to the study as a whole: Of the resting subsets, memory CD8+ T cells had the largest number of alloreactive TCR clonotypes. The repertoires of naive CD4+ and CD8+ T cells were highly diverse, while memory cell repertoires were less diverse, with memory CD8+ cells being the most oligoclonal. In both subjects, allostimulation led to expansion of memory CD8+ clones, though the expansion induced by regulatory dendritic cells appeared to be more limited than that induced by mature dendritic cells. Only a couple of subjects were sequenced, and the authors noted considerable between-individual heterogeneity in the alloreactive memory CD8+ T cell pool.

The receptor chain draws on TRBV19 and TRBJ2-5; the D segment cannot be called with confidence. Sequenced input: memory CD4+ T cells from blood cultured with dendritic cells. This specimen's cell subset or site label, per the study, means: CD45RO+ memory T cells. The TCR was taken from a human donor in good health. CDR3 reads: CASSLPGLQETQYF. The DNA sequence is TGTGCCAGTAGTTTACCGGGTTTGCAAGAGACCCAGTACTTC.